This T cell receptor beta chain stems from a study of blood T cell repertoires in COVID-19. This study enrolled people aged about 18 to 90 from about 24 US geographic areas. Authors' processing steps: Amplification with reference gene primers provided the estimates of nucleated cell counts. Produced via immunoSEQ multiplex PCR; TCRdb's table is partial and in-frame only. Clonal size and the V and J genes are those of that table, whereas D and trimming came from the DNA. The table has over 300,000 clones, approximately 83% seen once. CDR1 KGHSH and CDR2 LQKENI come from the germline V gene. Trimming cost V 2 bases and J 0 bases; bases outside gene matches: 3. This CDR3 spans 18 amino acids.

Source material: PBMCs or T cells enriched from blood (not recorded which). This receptor was taken from a man younger than 45 who had recovered from COVID-19. V gene TRBV18 combines with J gene TRBJ2-6; TRBD1 agrees at 11 bases. The CDR3: CASSPVGTGGSGANVLTF. The CDR3 DNA reads as TGTGCCAGCTCACCAGTCGGGACAGGGGGCTCTGGGGCCAACGTCCTGACTTTC.